This T cell receptor (beta chain) was retrieved from a study of blood T cells in healthy people across ages. Across the study: There was about one barcoded beta molecule captured by template switching per two T cells.

Primers used in a second PCR of about 6 to 11 cycles were a sample-barcoded 5' primer and a J-beta primer mix. TCRdb called the 5' RACE reads again in MiXCR, with one record for every CDR3 protein. This table has 1.5 million to 2 million distinct CDR3 sequences, about 35% appearing once. This clonotype appeared many times. The antigen remains unidentified. Findings of the study overall: Unsorted PBMCs ruled out conclusive naive versus antigen-experienced comparison.

CDR3 size: 14 residues. V lost 4 bases to trimming and J lost 2 bases; unmatched junction nucleotides: 3. The clonotype comes from a woman aged 25-40 years in good health. Sequencing was done on a sample of blood. V is TRBV12-3 or TRBV12-4 and J is TRBJ2-5; 8 bases align to TRBD1. The CDR3, as DNA: TGTGCCAGCAGTTACCGGACAGGGCAAGAGACCCAGTACTTC. This translates into CASSYRTGQETQYF.